This TCR beta chain was observed in a study of T cells in Graves' hyperthyroidism and ophthalmopathy. Amplification of TCR beta CDR3 regions was performed using RNA transcripts as template. HTBI primers were the set used in a first-round RT-PCR of the TCR CDR3. One entry per CDR3 protein, called by TCRdb with MiXCR from the multiplex PCR reads. The sample consists of about 510,000 distinct CDR3 sequences, 14% of them appearing once. Deletions cut 6 bases from V and 5 bases from J, with 13 bases between. The CDR3 is 13 amino acids. The germline gives CDR1 MDHEN, CDR2 SYDVKM. This clonotype has ten or more counts.

The clonotype originates from a woman aged 40 to 50 with Graves' hyperthyroidism. J is TRBJ1-2 and V is TRBV28; D is unresolved. The material sequenced was blood. This chain's CDR3 is CASSIDTWYGYTF. The CDR3 region has the DNA TGTGCCAGCAGCATCGATACCTGGTATGGCTACACCTTC.